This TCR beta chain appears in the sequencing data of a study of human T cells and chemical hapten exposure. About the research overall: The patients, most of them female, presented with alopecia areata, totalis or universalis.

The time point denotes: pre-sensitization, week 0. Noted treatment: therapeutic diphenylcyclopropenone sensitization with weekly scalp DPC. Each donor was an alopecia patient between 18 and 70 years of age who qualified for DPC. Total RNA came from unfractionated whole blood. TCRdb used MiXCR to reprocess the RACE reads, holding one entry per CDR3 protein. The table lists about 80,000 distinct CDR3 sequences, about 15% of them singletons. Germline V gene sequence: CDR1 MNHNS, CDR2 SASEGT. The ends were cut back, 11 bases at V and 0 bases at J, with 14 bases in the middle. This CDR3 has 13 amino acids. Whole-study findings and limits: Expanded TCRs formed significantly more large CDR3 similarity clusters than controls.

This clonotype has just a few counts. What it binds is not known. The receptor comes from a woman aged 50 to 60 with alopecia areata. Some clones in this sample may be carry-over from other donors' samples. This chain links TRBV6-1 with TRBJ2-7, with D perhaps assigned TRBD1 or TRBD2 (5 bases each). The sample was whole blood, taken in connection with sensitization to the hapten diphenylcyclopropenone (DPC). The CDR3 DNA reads TGTGCCTACCGGGACGGACGCTCCTACGAGCAGTACTTC. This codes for CAYRDGRSYEQYF.